This TCR beta chain was documented in a study of blood T cell repertoires in COVID-19. Germline V gives CDR1 MDHEN, CDR2 SYDVKM. Trimming stripped 7 bases from V and 1 base from J, with 16 bases between. The CDR3 extends over 15 amino acids. In the original workflow: Reference gene primer amplification in the assay estimated nucleated cell counts. Profiled with immunoSEQ multiplex PCR; TCRdb holds only in-frame clones, not every one. Clonal size and the V and J genes are those of that table, whereas D and trimming came from the DNA. The data show around 220,000 clones, 87% seen once. This clone has just one count.

The chain carries TRBV28 and TRBJ1-1, with TRBD1 as a possible D gene (6 bases). Sequencing was carried out using peripheral blood. The clonotype originates from a middle-aged man with active or convalescent COVID-19. CDR3 residues: CASTNPGHWNTEAFF. CDR3 bases: TGTGCCAGCACCAACCCGGGACACTGGAACACTGAAGCTTTCTTT.